This T cell receptor (beta chain) was obtained from a study of cytomegalovirus exposure and HLA in healthy donors. Study-wide findings and caveats: It was approximately 150 TCR beta chains that were listed as cytomegalovirus-associated.

Primers: 60 Vbeta forward and 13 Jbeta reverse. Produced via immunoSEQ multiplex PCR; TCRdb's table is partial and in-frame only. The sample lists tens of thousands of clones; approximately 71% were seen once. Concerning this clone itself: The antigen remains undetermined.

This CDR3 has 16 residues. CDR1 and CDR2 (germline): SGHRS, YFSETQ. J was trimmed by 2 bases and V by 4 bases; bases with no gene match: 7. The chain carries TRBV5-1 and TRBJ2-3; 10 positions agree with TRBD2. This TCR came from a woman aged 40 to 50 in good health and CMV-seropositive. The sequencing input was PBMCs. CDR3 region: CASSIYLAGVTDTQYF. The CDR3 DNA follows: TGCGCCAGCAGCATCTATCTAGCGGGGGTCACAGATACGCAGTATTTT.